This T cell receptor (beta chain) was found in a study of CD8+ T cells in alopecia areata. Whole-study findings and limits: Higher clonality than in normal scalp was seen in lesional scalp, especially alopecia totalis/universalis. Sequenced scalp T cells also include alphabeta T cells resident in normal skin. Possibly as an HLA-related effect, TCR sharing across patients appeared less clear than in mice.

CDR3 length: 13 residues. V lost 4 bases, J lost 1 base, and 7 bases lay in between. CDR1 is MGHRA, CDR2 YSYEKL, per germline. In regard to this clone: The antigen is undetermined.

RNA extraction and reverse transcription yielded cDNA as sequencing template. Method: immunoSEQ multiplex PCR; TCRdb's copy keeps in-frame clones and lacks some. The sample has 110,000 to 150,000 clones, more than 55% seen once. J is TRBJ1-1 and V is TRBV4-1; no definite D call. The sequenced sample consisted of CD8+ T cells sorted from blood. This TCR was sampled from a human donor in good health. The CDR3 DNA sequence: TGCGCCAGCAGCCCTCGGGAGAACACTGAAGCTTTCTTT. It yields the protein CASSPRENTEAFF.